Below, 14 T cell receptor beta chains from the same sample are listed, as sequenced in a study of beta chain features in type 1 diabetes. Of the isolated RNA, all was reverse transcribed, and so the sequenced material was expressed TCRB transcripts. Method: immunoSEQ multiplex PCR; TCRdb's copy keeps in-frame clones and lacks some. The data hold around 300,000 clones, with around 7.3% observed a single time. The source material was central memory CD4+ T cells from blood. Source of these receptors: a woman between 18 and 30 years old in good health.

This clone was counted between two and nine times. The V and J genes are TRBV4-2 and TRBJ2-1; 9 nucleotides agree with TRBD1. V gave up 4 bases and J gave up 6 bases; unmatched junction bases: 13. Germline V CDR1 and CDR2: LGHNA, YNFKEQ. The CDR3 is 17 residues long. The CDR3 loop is CASSPPPGQGQINEQFF. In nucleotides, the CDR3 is TGTGCCAGCAGCCCTCCCCCGGGACAGGGACAAATCAATGAGCAGTTCTTC.

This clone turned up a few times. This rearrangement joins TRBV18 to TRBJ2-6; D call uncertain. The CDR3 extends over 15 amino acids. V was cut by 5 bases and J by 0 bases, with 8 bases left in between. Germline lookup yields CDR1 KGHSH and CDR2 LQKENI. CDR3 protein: CASSFYSSGANVLTF. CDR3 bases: TGTGCCAGCTCATTTTATTCCTCTGGGGCCAACGTCCTGACTTTC.

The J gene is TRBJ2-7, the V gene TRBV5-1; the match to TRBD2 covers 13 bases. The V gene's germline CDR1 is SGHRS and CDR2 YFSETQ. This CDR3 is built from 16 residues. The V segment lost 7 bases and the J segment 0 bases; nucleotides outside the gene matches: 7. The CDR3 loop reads CASGPLAGGGSYEQYF. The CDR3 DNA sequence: TGCGCCAGCGGACCACTAGCGGGAGGGGGCTCCTACGAGCAGTACTTC.

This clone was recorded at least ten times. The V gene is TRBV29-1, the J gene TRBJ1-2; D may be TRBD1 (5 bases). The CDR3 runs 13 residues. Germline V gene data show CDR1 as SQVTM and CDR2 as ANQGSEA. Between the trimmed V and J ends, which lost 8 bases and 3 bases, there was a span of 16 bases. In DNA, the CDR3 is TGCAGCTCATCACCAAAAGGGGACTATGGCTACACCTTC. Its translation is CSSSPKGDYGYTF. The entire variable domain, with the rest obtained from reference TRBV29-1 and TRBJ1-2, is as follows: SAVISQKPSRDICQRGTSLTIQCQVDSQVTMMFWYRQQPGQSLTLIATANQGSEATYESGFVIDKFPISRPNLTFSTLTVSNMSPEDSSIYLCSSSPKGDYGYTFGSGTRLTVV.

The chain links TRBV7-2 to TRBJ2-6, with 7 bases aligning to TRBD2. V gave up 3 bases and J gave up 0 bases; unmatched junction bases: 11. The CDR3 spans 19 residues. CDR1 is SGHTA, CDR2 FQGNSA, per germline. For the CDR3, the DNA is TGTGCCAGCAGCTTGACCATAGCGGGTCTATTCTCTGGGGCCAACGTCCTGACTTTC. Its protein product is CASSLTIAGLFSGANVLTF.

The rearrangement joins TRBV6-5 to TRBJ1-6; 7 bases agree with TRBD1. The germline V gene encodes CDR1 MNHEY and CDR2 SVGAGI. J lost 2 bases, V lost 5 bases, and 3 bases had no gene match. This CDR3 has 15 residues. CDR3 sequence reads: CASSLQGAYNSPLHF. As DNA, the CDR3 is TGTGCCAGCAGTCTCCAGGGGGCCTATAATTCACCCCTCCACTTT.

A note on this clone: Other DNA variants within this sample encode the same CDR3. Here the CDR3 DNA reads TGTGCCAGCTCGAGGACTAGCGGGGAGTACCAAGAGACCCAGTACTTC. Translated, it gives CASSRTSGEYQETQYF. The gene calls are TRBV9 and TRBJ2-5; 12 bases agree with TRBD2. The junction had 7 bases not matched to a gene; V was cut back by 7 bases and J by 0 bases. Germline lookup yields CDR1 SGDLS and CDR2 YYNGEE. The CDR3 is 16 residues long.

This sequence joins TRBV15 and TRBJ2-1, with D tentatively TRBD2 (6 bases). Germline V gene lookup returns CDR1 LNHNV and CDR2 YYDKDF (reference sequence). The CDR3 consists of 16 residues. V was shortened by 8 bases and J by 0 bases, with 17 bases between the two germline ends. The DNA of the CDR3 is TGTGCCACCTCCCGACTAGAACGGGCCTCCTACAATGAGCAGTTCTTC. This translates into CATSRLERASYNEQFF.

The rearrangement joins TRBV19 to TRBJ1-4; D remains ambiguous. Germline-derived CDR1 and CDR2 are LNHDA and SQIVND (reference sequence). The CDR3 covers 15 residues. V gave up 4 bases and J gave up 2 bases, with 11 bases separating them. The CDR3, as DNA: TGTGCCAGTAGTAGGACCGGCTCGACTAATGAAAAACTGTTTTTT. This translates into CASSRTGSTNEKLFF.

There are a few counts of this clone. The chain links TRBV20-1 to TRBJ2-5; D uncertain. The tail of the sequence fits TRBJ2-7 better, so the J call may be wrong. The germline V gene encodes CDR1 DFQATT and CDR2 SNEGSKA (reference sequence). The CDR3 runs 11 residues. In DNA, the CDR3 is TGCAGTGCTATGACCAACTACGAGCAGTACTTC. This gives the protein CSAMTNYEQYF.

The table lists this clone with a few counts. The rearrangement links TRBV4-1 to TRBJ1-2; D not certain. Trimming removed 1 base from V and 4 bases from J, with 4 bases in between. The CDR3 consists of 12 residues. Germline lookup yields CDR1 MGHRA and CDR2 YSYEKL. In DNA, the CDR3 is TGCGCCAGCAGCCAAGGCGCCTATGGCTACACCTTC. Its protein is CASSQGAYGYTF.

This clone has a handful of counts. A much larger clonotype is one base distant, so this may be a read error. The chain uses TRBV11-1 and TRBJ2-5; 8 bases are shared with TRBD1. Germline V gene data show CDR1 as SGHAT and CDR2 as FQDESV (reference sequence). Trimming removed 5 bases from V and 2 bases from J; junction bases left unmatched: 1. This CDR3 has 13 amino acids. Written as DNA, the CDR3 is TGTGCCAGCAGCGGGGACAGGCAAGAGACCCAGTACTTC. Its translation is CASSGDRQETQYF.

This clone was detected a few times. The CDR3 nucleotides read TGTGCCTGGAGCCGGACTGGCCTCGGCACAGATACGCAGTATTTT. Protein sequence: CAWSRTGLGTDTQYF. This chain links TRBV30 with TRBJ2-3; D perhaps matches TRBD2 (5 bases). The CDR3 length is 15 residues. CDR1 GTSNPN and CDR2 SVGIG come from the germline V gene (reference sequence). Trimming pared 3 bases from V and 1 base from J, leaving 14 bases between.

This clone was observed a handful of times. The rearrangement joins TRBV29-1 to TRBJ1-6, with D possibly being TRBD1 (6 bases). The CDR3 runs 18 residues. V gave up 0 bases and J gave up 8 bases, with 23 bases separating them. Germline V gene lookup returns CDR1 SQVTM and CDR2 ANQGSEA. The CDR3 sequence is CSVEDLPGGGRPDSPLHF. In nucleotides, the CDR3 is TGCAGCGTTGAAGATCTCCCGGGTGGGGGGCGCCCCGATTCACCCCTCCACTTT.